This TCR beta chain was retrieved from a study of identical twins. TCRdb re-called the 5' RACE reads with MiXCR, one entry per CDR3 protein. This sample yields 1,800,000 or so distinct CDR3 sequences, of which around a third are seen a single time; over 0.25% belongs to the top ten. Regarding the study as a whole: Conclusions came from cross-sectional statistical analysis, not from following the same donors.

Germline-derived CDR1 and CDR2 are SGHTA and FQGNSA. This CDR3 has 16 residues. J was trimmed by 2 bases and V by 3 bases; bases with no gene match: 5. This clonotype turned up a few times. Its matching antigen is unknown. The chain links TRBV7-2 to TRBJ2-3, with TRBD2 matching over 10 bases. Sequenced input: cord blood. The receptor was derived from a newborn girl in good health. CDR3 in amino acids: CASSFTGTSVTDTQYF. The CDR3 DNA reads as TGTGCCAGCAGCTTTACCGGGACTAGCGTCACAGATACGCAGTATTTT.